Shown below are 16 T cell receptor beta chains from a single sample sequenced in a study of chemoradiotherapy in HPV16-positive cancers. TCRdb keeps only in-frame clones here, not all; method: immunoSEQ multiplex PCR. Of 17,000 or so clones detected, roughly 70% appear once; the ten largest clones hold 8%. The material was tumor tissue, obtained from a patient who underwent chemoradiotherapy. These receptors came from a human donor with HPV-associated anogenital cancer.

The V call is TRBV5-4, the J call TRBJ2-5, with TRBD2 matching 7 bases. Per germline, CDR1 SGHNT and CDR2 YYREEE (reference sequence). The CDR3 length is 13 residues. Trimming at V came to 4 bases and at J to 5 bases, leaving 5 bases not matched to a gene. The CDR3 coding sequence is TGTGCCAGCAGCCAGACTAGCCCGGAGACCCAGTACTTC. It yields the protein CASSQTSPETQYF.

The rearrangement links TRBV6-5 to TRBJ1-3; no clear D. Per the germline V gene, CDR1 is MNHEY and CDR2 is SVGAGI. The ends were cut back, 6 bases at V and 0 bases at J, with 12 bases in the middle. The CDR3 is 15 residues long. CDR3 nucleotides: TGTGCCAGCAGCCAAACACTGGGCTCTGGAAACACCATATATTTT. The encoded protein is CASSQTLGSGNTIYF.

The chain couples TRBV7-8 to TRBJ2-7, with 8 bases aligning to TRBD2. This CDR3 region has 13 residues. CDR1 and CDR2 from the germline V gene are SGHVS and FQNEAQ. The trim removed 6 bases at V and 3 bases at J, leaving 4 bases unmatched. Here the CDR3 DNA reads TGTGCCAGCAGTAAGCGGGAGAACTACGAGCAGTACTTC. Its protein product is CASSKRENYEQYF.

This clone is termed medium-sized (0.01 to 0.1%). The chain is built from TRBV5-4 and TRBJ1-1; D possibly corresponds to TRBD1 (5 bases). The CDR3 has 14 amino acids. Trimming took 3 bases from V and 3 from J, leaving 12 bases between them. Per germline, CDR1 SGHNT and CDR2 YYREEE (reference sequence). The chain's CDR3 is CASSSQRGDTEAFF. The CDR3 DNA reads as TGTGCCAGCAGCTCGCAAAGGGGCGACACTGAAGCTTTCTTT.

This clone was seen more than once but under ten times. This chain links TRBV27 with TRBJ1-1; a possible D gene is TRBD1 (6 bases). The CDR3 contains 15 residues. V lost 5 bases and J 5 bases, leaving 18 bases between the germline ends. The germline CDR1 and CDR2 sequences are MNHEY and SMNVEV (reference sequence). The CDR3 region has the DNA TGTGCCAGCAGTAGAGGGGGGATGGGGTTGACTGAAGCTTTCTTT. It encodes CASSRGGMGLTEAFF.

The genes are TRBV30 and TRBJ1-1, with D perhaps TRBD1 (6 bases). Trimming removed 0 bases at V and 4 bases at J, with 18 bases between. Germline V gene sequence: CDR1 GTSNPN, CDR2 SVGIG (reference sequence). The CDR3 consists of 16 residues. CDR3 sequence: CAWSVGRVRGTTEAFF. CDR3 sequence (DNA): TGTGCCTGGAGTGTCGGTAGGGTCAGGGGAACCACTGAAGCTTTCTTT.

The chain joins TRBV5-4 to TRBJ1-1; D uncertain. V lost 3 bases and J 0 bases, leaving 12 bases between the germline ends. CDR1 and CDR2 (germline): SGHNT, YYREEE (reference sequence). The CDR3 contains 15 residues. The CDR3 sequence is CASSSPTSLNTEAFF. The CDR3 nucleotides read TGTGCCAGCAGCTCCCCGACAAGTTTGAACACTGAAGCTTTCTTT.

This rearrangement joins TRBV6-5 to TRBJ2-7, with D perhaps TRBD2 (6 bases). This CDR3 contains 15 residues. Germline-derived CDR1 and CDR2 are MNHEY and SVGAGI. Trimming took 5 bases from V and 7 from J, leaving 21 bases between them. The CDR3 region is CASSRDWGGFREQYF. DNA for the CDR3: TGTGCCAGCAGTAGGGACTGGGGTGGTTTCCGGGAGCAGTACTTC.

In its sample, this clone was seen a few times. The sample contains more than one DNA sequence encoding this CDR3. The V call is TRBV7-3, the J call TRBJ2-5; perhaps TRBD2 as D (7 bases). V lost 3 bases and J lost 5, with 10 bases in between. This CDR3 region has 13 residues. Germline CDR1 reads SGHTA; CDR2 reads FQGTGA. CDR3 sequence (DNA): TGTGCCAGCAGCTTCGGGGGGCAGGAGACCCAGTACTTC. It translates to CASSFGGQETQYF.

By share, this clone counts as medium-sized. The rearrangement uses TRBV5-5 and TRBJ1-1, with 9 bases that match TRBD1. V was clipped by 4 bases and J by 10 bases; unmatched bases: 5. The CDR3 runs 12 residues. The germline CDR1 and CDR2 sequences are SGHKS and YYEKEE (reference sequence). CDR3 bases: TGTGCCAGCAGCACGAGACAGGGGGGAGCTTTCTTT. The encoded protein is CASSTRQGGAFF.

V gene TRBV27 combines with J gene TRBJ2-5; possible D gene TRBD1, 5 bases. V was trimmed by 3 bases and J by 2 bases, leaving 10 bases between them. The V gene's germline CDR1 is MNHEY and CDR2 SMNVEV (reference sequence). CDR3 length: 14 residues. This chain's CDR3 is CASSFTGDQETQYF. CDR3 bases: TGTGCCAGCAGTTTCACAGGAGATCAAGAGACCCAGTACTTC.

DNA for the CDR3: TGCGCCAGCAGCAACCCGGGACTAGCGGCGCTTGCCTACAATGAGCAGTTCTTC. Translating gives CASSNPGLAALAYNEQFF. The chain is built from TRBV5-1 and TRBJ2-1, with TRBD2 identical over 11 bases. CDR1 SGHRS and CDR2 YFSETQ come from the germline V gene. The junction had 11 bases not matched to a gene; V was cut back by 4 bases and J by 2 bases. This CDR3 is built from 18 residues. Complete variable domain (other parts from reference TRBV5-1 and TRBJ2-1): KAGVTQTPRYLIKTRGQQVTLSCSPISGHRSVSWYQQTPGQGLQFLFEYFSETQRNKGNFPGRFSGRQFSNSRSEMNVSTLELGDSALYLCASSNPGLAALAYNEQFFGPGTRLTVL.

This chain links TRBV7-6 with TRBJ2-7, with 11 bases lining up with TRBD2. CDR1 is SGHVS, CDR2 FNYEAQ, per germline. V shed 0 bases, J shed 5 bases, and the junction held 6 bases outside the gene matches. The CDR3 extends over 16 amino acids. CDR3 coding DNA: TGTGCCAGCAGCTTAGCTACTAGCGGGAGTAGGAACGAGCAGTACTTC. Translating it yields CASSLATSGSRNEQYF.

CDR3 DNA sequence: TGTGCCATCAGTGAGTGGCAGGACTTCAACACCATATATTTT. Encoded protein: CAISEWQDFNTIYF. The chain combines TRBV10-3 with TRBJ1-3; D not certain. CDR1 is ENHRY and CDR2 is SYGVKD in the germline V gene. Trimming removed 1 base from V and 7 bases from J, with 11 bases in between. The CDR3 runs 14 residues.

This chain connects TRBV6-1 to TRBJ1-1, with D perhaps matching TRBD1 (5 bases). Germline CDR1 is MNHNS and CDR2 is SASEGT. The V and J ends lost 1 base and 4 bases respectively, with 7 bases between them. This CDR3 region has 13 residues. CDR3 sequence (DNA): TGTGCCAGCAGTGAAGGGGGGACCACTGAAGCTTTCTTT. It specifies CASSEGGTTEAFF.

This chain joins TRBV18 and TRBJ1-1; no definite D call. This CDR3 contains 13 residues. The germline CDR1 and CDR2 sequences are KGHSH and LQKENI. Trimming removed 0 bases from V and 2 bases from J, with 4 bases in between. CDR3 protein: CASSPPLNTEAFF. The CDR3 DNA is TGTGCCAGCTCACCACCACTAAACACTGAAGCTTTCTTT.